Below are 28 T cell receptor beta chains sequenced from a single sample in a study of Tregs in tolerant kidney transplant recipients. The method was immunoSEQ multiplex PCR; TCRdb's version includes in-frame clones alone and lacks a portion of them. The profile shows some 57,000 clones, 91% of them singletons. Related graft donors supplied nonmyeloablative bone marrow transplants, and mixed chimerism was transient. This sample comprised CD8+ T cells from blood (PBMCs), obtained 24 months after the transplant. The receptors were sampled from a human patient who received a combined kidney and bone marrow transplant. Some T cells may be graft donor cells.

The rearrangement uses TRBV4-3 and TRBJ1-1; D might be TRBD1 (5 bases). In germline, CDR1 is LGHNA, CDR2 YSLEER. This CDR3 spans 17 amino acids. V lost 4 bases and J lost 3, with 21 bases in between. The CDR3 bases are TGCGCCAGCAGCCCTAAACTGTTGGGGGGTTGGGACACTGAAGCTTTCTTT. Amino acid sequence: CASSPKLLGGWDTEAFF.

The chain combines TRBV7-2 with TRBJ2-1; tentatively, D is TRBD1 (5 bases). This CDR3 has 15 residues. The germline CDR1 and CDR2 sequences are SGHTA and FQGNSA. V was shortened by 5 bases and J by 1 base, with 12 bases between the two germline ends. CDR3 sequence (DNA): TGTGCCAGCAGCGCCGACAGTTATTCCTACAATGAGCAGTTCTTC. Protein sequence: CASSADSYSYNEQFF.

This chain connects TRBV15 to TRBJ1-1, with D unresolved. The CDR3 is 16 residues long. CDR1 is LNHNV, CDR2 YYDKDF, per germline (reference sequence). Trimming left V 2 bases short and J 1 base short, with 14 bases between. The CDR3 DNA follows: TGTGCCACCAGCAGATTTGACGGGTATCGGAACACTGAAGCTTTCTTT. Amino acid sequence: CATSRFDGYRNTEAFF.

The CDR3 coding sequence is TGTGCCAGCAGTTTAGAGACTAGCGTCGTGGGTGAGCAGTTCTTC. Amino acid sequence: CASSLETSVVGEQFF. The chain uses TRBV27 and TRBJ2-1; TRBD2 matches at 8 bases. CDR3 size: 15 residues. V gave up 2 bases and J gave up 9 bases; unmatched junction bases: 9. CDR1 MNHEY and CDR2 SMNVEV come from the germline V gene (reference sequence).

The rearrangement joins TRBV27 to TRBJ2-3; D is possibly TRBD2 (6 bases). The CDR3 is 16 residues long. V lost 3 bases to trimming and J lost 6 bases, with 19 bases between them. CDR1 and CDR2 (germline): MNHEY, SMNVEV (reference sequence). CDR3 protein: CASSFFPARDSDTQYF. CDR3 coding DNA: TGTGCCAGCAGTTTTTTCCCAGCAAGGGACTCCGATACGCAGTATTTT.

The CDR3 sequence is CSARGGVYGYTF. The CDR3 coding sequence is TGCAGCGCCCGGGGGGGCGTTTATGGCTACACCTTC. The genes are TRBV29-1 and TRBJ1-2, with a possible D match to TRBD1 (6 bases). CDR3 size: 12 residues. Per the germline V gene, CDR1 is SQVTM and CDR2 is ANQGSEA. V was trimmed by 7 bases and J by 5 bases, leaving 14 bases between them.

V gene TRBV6-7 combines with J gene TRBJ2-3; D not resolved. TRBV6-7 is filed as an ORF, its function uncertain. Trimming cost V 6 bases and J 0 bases, with 10 bases left between them. The CDR3 is made up of 14 amino acids. The CDR3 nucleotides are TGTGCCAGCAGCTCCAAAACTAGCACAGATACGCAGTATTTT. The encoded protein is CASSSKTSTDTQYF.

The rearrangement links TRBV30 to TRBJ1-5; 7 positions match TRBD1. V lost 0 bases and J lost 5; bases outside the gene matches: 1. Germline loops: CDR1 GTSNPN, CDR2 SVGIG (reference sequence). CDR3 length: 13 residues. The CDR3 DNA reads as TGTGCCTGGAGTGTCGACAGGGATCAGCCCCAGCATTTT. This codes for CAWSVDRDQPQHF.

The genes are TRBV10-3 and TRBJ1-1; D remains ambiguous. The CDR3 is 15 amino acids. Germline CDR1 ENHRY, CDR2 SYGVKD. Trimming cost V 0 bases and J 0 bases, with 8 bases left between them. CDR3 amino acids: CAISESSDMNTEAFF. DNA for the CDR3: TGTGCCATCAGTGAGTCGAGTGACATGAACACTGAAGCTTTCTTT.

The V gene is TRBV9, the J gene TRBJ2-5; 12 bases agree with TRBD2. Judging by the DNA end, TRBJ2-7 fits better; the J call may be wrong. Germline CDR1 is SGDLS and CDR2 is YYNGEE. The CDR3 covers 18 residues. The CDR3 loop reads CASSPRPPSGGASYEQYF. CDR3 sequence (DNA): TGTGCCAGCAGCCCACGGCCCCCTAGCGGGGGGGCCTCCTACGAGCAGTACTTC.

The CDR3 sequence: CASSLLTGYNEQFF. As DNA, the CDR3 is TGCGCCAGCAGTCTCCTGACAGGCTACAATGAGCAGTTCTTC. The J gene is TRBJ2-1, the V gene TRBV4-1; maybe TRBD1 (6 bases). V was pared by 6 bases and J by 3 bases, with 12 bases between. Germline V gene sequence: CDR1 MGHRA, CDR2 YSYEKL. The CDR3 spans 14 residues.

This clone was observed once. The gene calls are TRBV4-3 and TRBJ2-1, with 13 bases fitting TRBD2. Germline trimming cut 5 bases from V and 10 bases from J; bases unmatched to any gene: 5. Germline assignment: CDR1 LGHNA and CDR2 YSLEER. The CDR3 totals 14 residues. The CDR3 spells CASSGLAGASEQFF. For the CDR3, the DNA is TGCGCCAGCAGCGGACTAGCGGGAGCATCCGAGCAGTTCTTC.

This CDR3 is CASSSGGYQPQHF. DNA of the CDR3: TGTGCCAGCAGTTCTGGGGGCTATCAGCCCCAGCATTTT. The chain uses TRBV28 and TRBJ1-5, with a tentative D call TRBD1 (6 bases). The CDR3 consists of 13 residues. V lost 4 bases to trimming and J lost 5 bases, with 9 bases between them. CDR1 MDHEN and CDR2 SYDVKM come from the germline V gene.

This clone has more than one count but fewer than ten. This chain links TRBV2 with TRBJ2-7; 12 bases are shared with TRBD2. J lost 1 base, V lost 6 bases, and 4 bases had no gene match. CDR3 length: 15 residues. Germline CDR1 SNHLY, CDR2 FYNNEI. The CDR3 reads CASSELAGGSYEQYF. CDR3 sequence (DNA): TGTGCCAGCAGCGAACTAGCGGGAGGATCCTACGAGCAGTACTTC.

The chain carries TRBV4-1 and TRBJ2-7; TRBD2 matches at 7 bases. CDR1 and CDR2 from the germline V gene are MGHRA and YSYEKL. V lost 0 bases to trimming and J lost 4 bases; unmatched junction nucleotides: 9. The CDR3 loop spans 16 amino acids. CDR3 sequence reads: CASSQDLAGESYEQYF. CDR3 in DNA: TGCGCCAGCAGCCAAGATTTGGCGGGAGAAAGTTACGAGCAGTACTTC.

The rearrangement links TRBV9 to TRBJ1-2, with 10 bases matching TRBD1. CDR1 SGDLS and CDR2 YYNGEE come from the germline V gene. Unmatched junction bases numbered 8, after V lost 4 bases and J lost 5 bases. The CDR3 contains 15 residues. CDR3 protein: CASSHPGQGNYGYTF. The CDR3 bases are TGTGCCAGCAGCCACCCGGGACAGGGGAATTATGGCTACACCTTC.

The rearrangement links TRBV4-1 to TRBJ1-1, with 11 bases that match TRBD1. This CDR3 contains 16 residues. The germline V gene has CDR1 MGHRA and CDR2 YSYEKL. Germline trimming cut 4 bases from V and 4 bases from J; bases unmatched to any gene: 8. The CDR3 DNA follows: TGCGCCAGCAGCCCCTCTCCCGGGACAGGGGGCACTGAAGCTTTCTTT. Its protein is CASSPSPGTGGTEAFF.

The chain has TRBV2 and TRBJ2-1, with 8 bases fitting TRBD2. The CDR3 sequence is 13 residues long. Germline V CDR1 and CDR2: SNHLY, FYNNEI. J lost 12 bases, V lost 3 bases, and 7 bases had no gene match. The CDR3 protein is CASSESSGDLQFF. CDR3 coding DNA: TGTGCCAGCAGTGAGAGTAGCGGGGACTTGCAGTTCTTC.

J is TRBJ2-1 and V is TRBV7-8; 8 positions match TRBD1. The trim removed 6 bases at V and 8 bases at J, leaving 6 bases unmatched. The CDR3 covers 13 residues. The germline gives CDR1 SGHVS, CDR2 FQNEAQ. Here the CDR3 reads CASRNPGGDEQFF. For the CDR3, the DNA is TGTGCCAGCAGGAATCCAGGGGGCGATGAGCAGTTCTTC. The complete variable domain, with remaining parts taken from reference TRBV7-8 and TRBJ2-1, reads GAGVSQSPRYKVAKRGQDVALRCDPISGHVSLFWYQQALGQGPEFLTYFQNEAQLDKSGLPSDRFFAERPEGSVSTLKIQRTQQEDSAVYLCASRNPGGDEQFFGPGTRLTVL.

This sequence joins TRBV10-1 and TRBJ1-5, with D unresolved. Germline CDR1 is WNHNN and CDR2 is SYGVQD (reference sequence). The CDR3 length is 15 residues. V lost 6 bases and J 3 bases, leaving 15 bases between the germline ends. The chain's CDR3 is CASRTQTGFNQPQHF. The CDR3 bases are TGCGCCAGCAGGACGCAGACGGGGTTCAATCAGCCCCAGCATTTT.

The chain has TRBV7-9 and TRBJ2-4; D is unclear. This CDR3 is built from 15 residues. The germline V gene encodes CDR1 SEHNR and CDR2 FQNEAQ (reference sequence). The V and J ends lost 3 bases and 4 bases respectively, with 13 bases between them. The CDR3 coding sequence is TGTGCCAGCAGCTTCACATATAATATGAAAAACATTCAGTACTTC. It yields the protein CASSFTYNMKNIQYF.

The chain joins TRBV4-2 to TRBJ2-7; TRBD2 might be the D (5 bases). Trimming stripped 3 bases from V and 2 bases from J, with 11 bases between. This CDR3 region has 14 residues. Germline V gives CDR1 LGHNA, CDR2 YNFKEQ. CDR3: CASSHGLDPYEQYF. The CDR3 DNA is TGTGCCAGCAGCCACGGACTGGATCCCTACGAGCAGTACTTC.

This clone has a single count. This sample also contains other DNA sequences that code for the same CDR3. The rearrangement joins TRBV27 to TRBJ1-6, with 7 bases identical to TRBD1. CDR1 MNHEY and CDR2 SMNVEV come from the germline V gene (reference sequence). This CDR3 has 14 residues. Unmatched junction bases numbered 6, after V lost 7 bases and J lost 6 bases. The CDR3 DNA sequence: TGTGCCAGCACCCCGGGGGACAGTAATTCACCCCTCCACTTT. Translation: CASTPGDSNSPLHF.

The chain joins TRBV9 to TRBJ2-1; the D is unclear. Germline V CDR1 and CDR2: SGDLS, YYNGEE. This CDR3 is built from 14 residues. Trimming removed 0 bases from V and 8 bases from J, with 12 bases in between. The CDR3 here is CASSVEIVADEQFF. The CDR3, as DNA: TGTGCCAGCAGCGTAGAAATTGTGGCCGATGAGCAGTTCTTC.

The V gene is TRBV7-9, the J gene TRBJ2-7; D is uncertain. CDR3 length equals 13 residues. The V and J ends lost 5 bases and 3 bases respectively, with 11 bases between them. Germline assignment: CDR1 SEHNR and CDR2 FQNEAQ (reference sequence). The CDR3: CASSNALDYEQYF. For the CDR3, the DNA is TGTGCCAGCAGCAACGCGCTTGACTACGAGCAGTACTTC.

The rearrangement joins TRBV13 to TRBJ2-6; 9 bases agree with TRBD1. The germline gives CDR1 PRHDT, CDR2 FYEKMQ (reference sequence). With 5 bases clipped from V and 3 bases from J, the junction kept 5 bases outside the gene matches. The CDR3 spans 16 residues. The CDR3 reads CASSPDRGFGANVLTF. CDR3 in DNA: TGTGCCAGCAGCCCGGACAGGGGTTTTGGGGCCAACGTCCTGACTTTC.

This clone is a singleton in its sample. The chain combines TRBV30 with TRBJ2-7; D is possibly TRBD2 (5 bases). The CDR3 covers 14 residues. Germline loops: CDR1 GTSNPN, CDR2 SVGIG (reference sequence). Trimming shortened V by 0 bases and J by 6 bases, and 15 bases separated the two germline ends. The CDR3 DNA reads as TGTGCCTGGAGTGTACGGGAATTCCCCATCGAGCAGTACTTC. Protein: CAWSVREFPIEQYF.

This rearrangement joins TRBV7-8 to TRBJ1-2; 11 positions agree with TRBD1. Trimming at V came to 5 bases and at J to 6 bases, leaving 8 bases not matched to a gene. This CDR3 has 15 amino acids. Per the germline V gene, CDR1 is SGHVS and CDR2 is FQNEAQ. The CDR3 coding sequence is TGTGCCAGCAGCCTGTGGACAGGGGGCGCAGATGGCTACACCTTC. Amino acids: CASSLWTGGADGYTF.